This T cell receptor (beta chain) was profiled in a study of blood T cell repertoires in COVID-19. Study details: PBMCs, B-cell-depleted T cells, or T cells were the source of the cDNA or gDNA that made up the material.

Someone with COVID-19 had been met by exposed participants within 2 weeks before study entry. In the study's own analysis: Scientists estimated how many nucleated cells there were by amplifying reference gene primers. The table came from immunoSEQ multiplex PCR; TCRdb's copy has only in-frame clones and leaves some out. D and trimming come from the DNA, and the V and J calls and clone size come from that table. The table includes 350,000 to 400,000 clones, more than 85% detected once. CDR3 length equals 16 residues. V was pared by 0 bases and J by 3 bases, with 9 bases between. Germline CDR1 is SGHAT and CDR2 is FQNNGV.

The chain links TRBV11-2 to TRBJ1-6; a possible D gene is TRBD1 (6 bases). The specimen was PBMCs or T cells enriched from blood (not recorded which). The receptor was isolated from a woman aged 40 to 55 who had been exposed to COVID-19. CDR3: CASSLDRTDYNSPLHF. Written as DNA, the CDR3 is TGTGCCAGCAGCTTAGATCGGACAGACTATAATTCACCCCTCCACTTT.